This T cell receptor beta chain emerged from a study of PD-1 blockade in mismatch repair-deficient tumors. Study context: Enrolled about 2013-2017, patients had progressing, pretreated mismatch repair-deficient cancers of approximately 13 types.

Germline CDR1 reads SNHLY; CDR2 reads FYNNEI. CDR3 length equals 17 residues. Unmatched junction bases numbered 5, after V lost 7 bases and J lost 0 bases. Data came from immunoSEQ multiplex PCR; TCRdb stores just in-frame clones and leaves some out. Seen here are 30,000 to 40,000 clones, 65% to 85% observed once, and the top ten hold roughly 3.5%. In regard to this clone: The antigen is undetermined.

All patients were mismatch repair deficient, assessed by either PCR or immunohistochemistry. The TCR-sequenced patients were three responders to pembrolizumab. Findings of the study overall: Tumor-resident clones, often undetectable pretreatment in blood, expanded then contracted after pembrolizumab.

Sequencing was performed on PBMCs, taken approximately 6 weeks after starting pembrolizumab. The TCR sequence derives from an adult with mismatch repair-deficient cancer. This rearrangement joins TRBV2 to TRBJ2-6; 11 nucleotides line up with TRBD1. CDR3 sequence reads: CASTGDRGFSGANVLTF. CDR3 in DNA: TGTGCCAGCACTGGGGACAGGGGGTTCTCTGGGGCCAACGTCCTGACTTTC.